The 9 T cell receptor beta chains below were found in one sample sequenced in a study of response to subunit inactivated influenza vaccine. TCRdb independently ran MiXCR on the RT-PCR reads; one entry per CDR3 protein. The sample records approximately 500,000 distinct CDR3 sequences, roughly 15% being singletons. The sequenced sample was PBMCs from blood, obtained 11 to 12 days after vaccination. These receptors all stem from a man between 45 and 60 years old who received an inactivated influenza vaccine.

CDR3 residues: CASSQEQRGAYEQYF. CDR3 nucleotide sequence: TGTGCCAGCAGCCAAGAACAACGGGGGGCCTACGAGCAGTACTTC. V and J are TRBV4-2 and TRBJ2-7; TRBD2 agrees at 7 bases. V dropped 0 bases and J dropped 2; count of bases not matched to a gene: 4. The CDR3 loop spans 15 amino acids. Germline V gene sequence: CDR1 LGHNA, CDR2 YNFKEQ.

The J gene is TRBJ2-4, the V gene TRBV29-1; D call uncertain. CDR1 SQVTM and CDR2 ANQGSEA come from the germline V gene. V was shortened by 4 bases and J by 9 bases, with 10 bases between the two germline ends. The CDR3 extends over 11 amino acids. CDR3 sequence (DNA): TGCAGCGTTGGGGGTTTCGCCATTCAGTACTTC. Protein sequence: CSVGGFAIQYF.

J is TRBJ2-7 and V is TRBV20-1; D unclear. Per germline, CDR1 DFQATT and CDR2 SNEGSKA (reference sequence). Trimming shortened V by 0 bases and J by 0 bases, and 9 bases separated the two germline ends. CDR3 length equals 14 residues. The CDR3 DNA sequence: TGCAGTGCTAGAGAGGCCTATAGCTCCTACGAGCAGTACTTC. This encodes CSAREAYSSYEQYF.

V usage is TRBV12-3 or TRBV12-4 and J usage is TRBJ2-3, with a weak D call TRBD2 (7 bases). The CDR3 sequence is 14 residues long. V was pared by 7 bases and J by 3 bases, with 14 bases between. The CDR3 bases are TGTGCCAGCACCTGGGGGGGGCTGACAGATACGCAGTATTTT. Its translation is CASTWGGLTDTQYF.

The table lists this clonotype with a few counts. V and J are TRBV29-1 and TRBJ2-5; D not resolved. Germline CDR1 and CDR2: SQVTM and ANQGSEA. Between the trimmed V and J ends, which lost 4 bases and 4 bases, there was a span of 13 bases. CDR3 length equals 13 residues. The CDR3 DNA follows: TGCAGCGTTGGCGGCCGACTGATAGAGACCCAGTACTTC. Its translation is CSVGGRLIETQYF.

This clonotype was counted ten times or more. The rearrangement joins TRBV4-2 to TRBJ2-5; D remains ambiguous. The CDR3 runs 12 residues. CDR1 is LGHNA and CDR2 is YNFKEQ in the germline V gene. Trimming removed 1 base from V and 5 bases from J, with 5 bases in between. The CDR3 protein is CASSQGSETQYF. Written as DNA, the CDR3 is TGTGCCAGCAGCCAAGGATCCGAGACCCAGTACTTC.

This clonotype came up a few times. V gene TRBV7-2 combines with J gene TRBJ1-5, with a possible D match to TRBD1 (6 bases). This CDR3 has 15 amino acids. Germline CDR1 reads SGHTA; CDR2 reads FQGNSA. With 2 bases removed from V and 5 bases from J, the gap between germline ends came to 13 bases. The CDR3 protein is CASSLFTGRDQPQHF. As DNA, the CDR3 is TGTGCCAGCAGCTTATTCACAGGGAGGGATCAGCCCCAGCATTTT.

The table lists this clonotype with a few counts. Compared with germline, one end of the junction differs, possibly owing to a read error. The chain has TRBV28 and TRBJ2-3; D gene ambiguous. The germline CDR1 and CDR2 sequences are MDHEN and SYDVKM. This CDR3 has 11 residues. The CDR3 sequence is CASSLWSAPIF. The CDR3 coding sequence is TGTGCCAGCAGTTTATGGTCCGCTCCTATTTTT.

Many counts were recorded for this clonotype. V gene TRBV18 combines with J gene TRBJ2-3; D uncertain. The CDR3 has 14 residues. Germline V CDR1 and CDR2: KGHSH, LQKENI. The germline V and J ends were trimmed by 5 bases and 5 bases, with 14 bases remaining between them. The CDR3 region has the DNA TGTGCCAGCTCAGGGAAGCAGAGATTAGATACGCAGTATTTT. Translated: CASSGKQRLDTQYF.